A selection of T cell receptor beta chains follows, all from one sample in a study of shared clonotypes between healthy human individuals. Sequencing was performed with immunoSEQ multiplex PCR; in TCRdb, only in-frame clones are kept and a portion is missing. The sample consists of about 1.5 million clones, around 98% of them appearing once. The material sequenced was naive CD4+ T cells sorted from blood. The receptors come from a man aged 30 to 45 in good health. CDR3s include the opening cysteine and the closing phenylalanine or tryptophan. D genes are given only for firm matches. Clone size is shown for a subset of rows, as once, few, many or a class of expanded clone.

TRBV9	-	-	TRBJ2-6	CASSVRLSGTISGANVLTF	TGTGCCAGCAGCGTCCGGCTGTCGGGAACCATCTCTGGGGCCAACGTCCTGACTTTC
TRBV5-1	-	-	TRBJ2-3	CASSLTQNPDTQYF	TGCGCCAGCAGCCTGACCCAAAACCCAGATACGCAGTATTTT
TRBV7-3	TRBD2	-	TRBJ2-3	CASSLIPRQGGRDTQYF	TGTGCCAGCAGCTTAATACCCAGGCAGGGAGGGAGAGATACGCAGTATTTT
TRBV19	-	-	TRBJ2-6	CASSIEGTGANVLTF	TGTGCCAGTAGTATAGAGGGAACTGGGGCCAACGTCCTGACTTTC
TRBV18	-	-	TRBJ1-1	CASSRKTEAFF	TGTGCCAGCTCGAGGAAGACTGAAGCTTTCTTT
TRBV7-9	-	-	TRBJ2-2	CASQLSFRGRDTGELFF	TGTGCCAGCCAGCTTAGTTTTAGGGGCCGGGACACCGGGGAGCTGTTTTTT
TRBV5-1	-	-	TRBJ2-3	CASSLGLSTDTQYF	TGCGCCAGCAGCTTGGGACTCTCTACAGATACGCAGTATTTT
TRBV5-6	-	-	TRBJ2-7	CASSALRRYGEQYF	TGTGCCAGCAGCGCCTTAAGGAGGTACGGCGAGCAGTACTTC
TRBV28	-	-	TRBJ2-2	CASSLSGAYTGELFF	TGTGCCAGCAGTCTTAGCGGAGCCTACACCGGGGAGCTGTTTTTT
TRBV5-5	TRBD2	-	TRBJ2-3	CASSWGLAGGASTDTQYF	TGTGCCAGCAGCTGGGGACTAGCGGGAGGGGCTAGCACAGATACGCAGTATTTT
TRBV28	TRBD2	-	TRBJ2-3	CASNIAGGVTDTQYF	TGTGCCAGTAATATAGCGGGAGGGGTCACAGATACGCAGTATTTT
TRBV28	-	-	TRBJ2-7	CASLGQSGYEQYF	TGTGCCAGCCTCGGGCAGTCGGGCTACGAGCAGTACTTC
TRBV6-1	-	-	TRBJ2-7	CATQGAKTSYEQYF	TGTGCTACCCAAGGGGCCAAGACTTCCTACGAGCAGTACTTC
TRBV7-6	-	-	TRBJ1-1	CASSLAGNTEAFF	TGTGCCAGCAGCTTAGCAGGGAACACTGAAGCTTTCTTT
TRBV10-3	-	-	TRBJ1-5	CAISDQGIHQPQHF	TGTGCCATCAGTGATCAGGGTATCCATCAGCCCCAGCATTTT
TRBV11-1	TRBD1	-	TRBJ2-5	CASSLVRDRAGTQYF	TGTGCCAGCAGCTTAGTTCGGGACAGGGCTGGGACCCAGTACTTC
TRBV30	-	-	TRBJ2-6	CAWSVRGTGANVLTF	TGTGCCTGGAGTGTGAGAGGGACTGGGGCCAACGTCCTGACTTTC
TRBV18	-	-	TRBJ1-4	CASSQLPRGTTNEKLFF	TGTGCCAGCTCGCAGCTTCCCAGGGGCACAACTAATGAAAAACTGTTTTTT
TRBV11-2	TRBD2	-	TRBJ2-1	CASSLDLAGLVNEQFF	TGTGCCAGCAGCTTAGATCTAGCGGGCCTCGTCAATGAGCAGTTCTTC
TRBV5-5	-	once	TRBJ1-5	CASSLVAPDQPQHF	TGTGCCAGCAGCTTGGTAGCCCCGGATCAGCCCCAGCATTTT
TRBV15	-	-	TRBJ2-7	CATRSGAGVGEQYF	TGTGCCACCAGATCCGGGGCAGGGGTAGGCGAGCAGTACTTC
TRBV7-9	TRBD2	once	TRBJ2-5	CASSPGTRRETQYF	TGTGCCAGCAGCCCCGGGACTAGGAGAGAGACCCAGTACTTC
TRBV11-2	TRBD1	-	TRBJ2-5	CASSPRPGQGLWETQYF	TGTGCCAGCAGCCCCAGACCCGGACAGGGGTTATGGGAGACCCAGTACTTC
TRBV19	-	-	TRBJ1-5	CASTVPQVGVIRNQPQHF	TGTGCCAGTACCGTACCACAGGTAGGGGTGATCCGCAATCAGCCCCAGCATTTT
TRBV11-2	TRBD2	-	TRBJ2-3	CASSRTSGRFADTQYF	TGTGCCAGCAGCCGGACTAGCGGGAGATTCGCAGATACGCAGTATTTT
TRBV7-2	-	-	TRBJ2-7	CASSLNRRGEQYF	TGTGCCAGCAGCTTAAACCGCAGGGGCGAGCAGTACTTC
TRBV14	-	-	TRBJ2-7	CASSQVRGYEQYF	TGTGCCAGCAGCCAAGTCCGGGGATACGAGCAGTACTTC
TRBV7-8	-	-	TRBJ2-6	CASSLLGRTVNSGANVLTF	TGTGCCAGCAGCTTATTAGGGAGGACAGTAAACTCTGGGGCCAACGTCCTGACTTTC
TRBV28	-	-	TRBJ2-7	CASRVKGVFGPWASEQYF	TGTGCCAGCAGGGTTAAGGGGGTTTTTGGACCCTGGGCGTCCGAGCAGTACTTC
TRBV6-5	-	-	TRBJ1-1	CASSYGDGTEAFF	TGTGCCAGCAGTTACGGGGACGGCACTGAAGCTTTCTTT
TRBV18	-	-	TRBJ2-7	CASSPGPDYEQYF	TGTGCCAGCTCACCAGGTCCGGACTACGAGCAGTACTTC
TRBV6-5	-	-	TRBJ1-1	CASSSKRLMNTEAFF	TGTGCCAGCAGTTCAAAACGCCTCATGAACACTGAAGCTTTCTTT
TRBV5-4	TRBD1	-	TRBJ2-3	CASSPWDRVTDTQYF	TGTGCCAGCAGCCCATGGGACAGAGTTACAGATACGCAGTATTTT
TRBV20-1	-	-	TRBJ1-4	CSARVKEKLFF	TGCAGTGCTAGAGTGAAGGAAAAACTGTTTTTT
TRBV28	-	-	TRBJ1-4	CASSPPRSGGEKLFF	TGTGCCAGCAGTCCACCCCGGAGCGGGGGTGAAAAACTGTTTTTT
TRBV12-5	-	-	TRBJ2-2	CASGPDSANTGELFF	TGTGCTAGTGGTCCCGACAGTGCGAACACCGGGGAGCTGTTTTTT
TRBV28	-	-	TRBJ2-6	CASSLLGPISGANVLTF	TGTGCCAGCAGTTTACTTGGTCCAATTAGTGGGGCCAACGTCCTGACTTTC
TRBV25-1	-	-	TRBJ2-2	CASSGQTNTGELFF	TGTGCCAGCAGTGGCCAGACCAACACCGGGGAGCTGTTTTTT
TRBV7-9	TRBD1	-	TRBJ2-5	CASSLAGTGVGETQYF	TGTGCCAGCAGCTTAGCGGGGACAGGGGTTGGGGAGACCCAGTACTTC
TRBV2	-	-	TRBJ1-1	CASSELGAGRVVGNTEAFF	TGTGCCAGCAGTGAATTAGGGGCCGGTCGGGTGGTAGGGAACACTGAAGCTTTCTTT
TRBV15	TRBD1	-	TRBJ2-3	CATSRRDRFLDTQYF	TGTGCCACCAGCAGGCGGGACAGGTTTCTAGATACGCAGTATTTT
TRBV18	TRBD2	once	TRBJ2-7	CASSIDPGTSGRARSEQYF	TGTGCCAGCTCAATTGATCCCGGGACTAGCGGGAGGGCCCGATCCGAGCAGTACTTC
TRBV21-1	-	-	TRBJ1-2	CASSKKGRWVGRECGYTF	TGTGCCAGCAGCAAAAAGGGCAGATGGGTAGGGAGAGAGTGTGGCTACACCTTC